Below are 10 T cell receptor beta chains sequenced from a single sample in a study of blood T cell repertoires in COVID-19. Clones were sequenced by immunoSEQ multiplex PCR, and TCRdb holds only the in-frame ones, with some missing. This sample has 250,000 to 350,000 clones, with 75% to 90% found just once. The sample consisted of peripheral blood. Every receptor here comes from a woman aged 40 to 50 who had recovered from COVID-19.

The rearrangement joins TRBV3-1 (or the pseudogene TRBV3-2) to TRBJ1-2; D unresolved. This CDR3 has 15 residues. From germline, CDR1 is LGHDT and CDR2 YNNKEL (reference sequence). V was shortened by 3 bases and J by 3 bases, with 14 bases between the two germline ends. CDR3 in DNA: TGTGCCAGCAGCCACATGGCCGGCGGAGACTATGGCTACACCTTC. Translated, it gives CASSHMAGGDYGYTF.

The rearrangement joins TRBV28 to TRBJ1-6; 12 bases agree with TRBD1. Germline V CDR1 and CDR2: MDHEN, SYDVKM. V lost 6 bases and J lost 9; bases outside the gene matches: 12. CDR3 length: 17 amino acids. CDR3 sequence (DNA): TGTGCCAGCAGAGGCCCGGGACAGGGGGCGCTTGGTTCACCCCTCCACTTT. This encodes CASRGPGQGALGSPLHF.

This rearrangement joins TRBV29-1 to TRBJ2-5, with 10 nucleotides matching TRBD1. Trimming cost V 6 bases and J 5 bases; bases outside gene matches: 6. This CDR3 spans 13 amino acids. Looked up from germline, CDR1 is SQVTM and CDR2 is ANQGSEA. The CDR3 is CSVWTGGTETQYF. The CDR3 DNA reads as TGCAGCGTATGGACAGGGGGAACGGAGACCCAGTACTTC.

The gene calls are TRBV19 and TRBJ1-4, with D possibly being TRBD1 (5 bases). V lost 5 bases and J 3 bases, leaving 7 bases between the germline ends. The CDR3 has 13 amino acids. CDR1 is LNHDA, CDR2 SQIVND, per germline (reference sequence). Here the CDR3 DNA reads TGTGCCAGTAGTGGGGCCGCTAATGAAAAACTGTTTTTT. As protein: CASSGAANEKLFF.

DNA of the CDR3: TGTGCCAGCAGCCAACCGGGACAGGGGGCTTTTAACTATGGCTACACCTTC. It codes for CASSQPGQGAFNYGYTF. This chain joins TRBV3-1 (or the pseudogene TRBV3-2) and TRBJ1-2; TRBD1 matches 12 bases. The CDR3 contains 17 residues. The germline V gene has CDR1 LGHDT and CDR2 YNNKEL (reference sequence). V lost 2 bases and J lost 1; bases outside the gene matches: 5.

DNA of the CDR3: TGTGCCAGCAGCGTACAACGTTCCGGGACACATGAGCAGTACTTC. It codes for CASSVQRSGTHEQYF. The chain links TRBV7-9 to TRBJ2-7, with a weak D call TRBD1 (6 bases). V lost 5 bases and J 7 bases, leaving 21 bases between the germline ends. The germline V gene encodes CDR1 SEHNR and CDR2 FQNEAQ (reference sequence). This CDR3 spans 15 amino acids.

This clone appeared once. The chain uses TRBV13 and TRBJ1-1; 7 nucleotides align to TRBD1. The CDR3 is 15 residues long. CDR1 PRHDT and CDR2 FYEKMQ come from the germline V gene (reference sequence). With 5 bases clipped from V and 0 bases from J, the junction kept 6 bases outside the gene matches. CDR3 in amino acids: CASSLWDSMNTEAFF. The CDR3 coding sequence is TGTGCCAGCAGCCTGTGGGACAGTATGAACACTGAAGCTTTCTTT. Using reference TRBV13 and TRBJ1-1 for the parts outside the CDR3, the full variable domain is AAGVIQSPRHLIKEKRETATLKCYPIPRHDTVYWYQQGPGQDPQFLISFYEKMQSDKGSIPDRFSAQQFSDYHSELNMSSLELGDSALYFCASSLWDSMNTEAFFGQGTRLTVV.

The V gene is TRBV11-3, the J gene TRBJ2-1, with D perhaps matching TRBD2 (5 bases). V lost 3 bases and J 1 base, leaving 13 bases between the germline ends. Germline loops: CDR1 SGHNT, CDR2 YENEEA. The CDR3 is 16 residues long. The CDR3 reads CASSLGPTGSYNEQFF. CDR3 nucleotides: TGTGCCAGCAGCTTGGGCCCCACGGGGTCCTACAATGAGCAGTTCTTC.

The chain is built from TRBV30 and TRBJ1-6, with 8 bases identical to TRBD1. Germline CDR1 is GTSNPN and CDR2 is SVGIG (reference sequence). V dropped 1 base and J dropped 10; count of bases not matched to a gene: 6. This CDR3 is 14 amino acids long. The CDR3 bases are TGTGCCTGGAGTGCTCAGGGGGCGGGATCACCCCTCCACTTT. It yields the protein CAWSAQGAGSPLHF.

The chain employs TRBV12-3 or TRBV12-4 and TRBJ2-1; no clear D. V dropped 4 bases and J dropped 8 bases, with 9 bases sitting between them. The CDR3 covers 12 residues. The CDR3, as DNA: TGTGCCAGCAGTTATGGTTGGCATGAGCAGTTCTTC. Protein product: CASSYGWHEQFF.